The clone carrying this TCR beta chain was seen only once. Its target is unknown. This sample stems from a study of T cell responses to AZD1222 COVID-19 vaccine. Whole-study findings and limits: Donors, mostly white British, included more females; clonal diversity was possibly underestimated. Breadth and depth of Spike-specific TCRs rose after two AZD1222 doses. After the peak T cell response, and only then, were repertoires sampled. CD4 TCRs linked to vaccination spanned spike, dominating at 160-218 and 743-854.

Sequencing used immunoSEQ multiplex PCR; TCRdb keeps in-frame clones, though not all of them. Here the sample spans approximately 80,000 clones, approximately 91% being singletons. This receptor was identified in an adult in good health. This specimen was peripheral blood, taken on day 0 of MenACWY control vaccination.

The CDR3 DNA reads TGTGCCAGCAGCCAAAGCGTTGACCCAGGGGGGCGTAATGAGCAGTTCTTC. Translation: CASSQSVDPGGRNEQFF. This rearrangement joins TRBV3-1 (or the pseudogene TRBV3-2) to TRBJ2-1, with D maybe TRBD1 (7 bases). CDR1 and CDR2 (germline): LGHDT, YNNKEL (reference sequence). V was pared by 2 bases and J by 7 bases, with 21 bases between. The CDR3 is made up of 17 amino acids.